The 31 T cell receptor beta chains in this list originate from one sample, sequenced in a study of a mutant IDH1 vaccine in newly diagnosed glioma. Their antigens are not known. Time point indicated: week 35, safety follow-up. The investigators gave 300 ug of mutant IDH1 20-mer peptide in each vaccine dose, together with topical imiquimod. The protocol was immunoSEQ multiplex PCR, while the TCRdb copy is restricted to in-frame clones and leaves out a portion. Seen here are approximately 28,000 clones, roughly 80% observed once, and the top ten hold around 31%. The source was PBMCs, collected from a glioma patient whose treatment included an IDH1 peptide vaccine. The source of these receptors is a man aged 25-45 years with glioma.

CDR3 loop: CASSTRATDTQYF. The CDR3 coding sequence is TGTGCCAGCAGCACCAGGGCTACAGATACGCAGTATTTT. The chain joins TRBV5-4 to TRBJ2-3; tentatively, D is TRBD1 (5 bases). The V end was cut by 4 bases, the J end by 3 bases, with 9 bases between. The CDR3 contains 13 residues. CDR1 is SGHNT and CDR2 is YYREEE in the germline V gene (reference sequence).

This clone was seen once. This rearrangement joins TRBV29-1 to TRBJ1-2; no clear D gene. The CDR3 contains 14 residues. The germline V gene has CDR1 SQVTM and CDR2 ANQGSEA. Trimming cost V 6 bases and J 4 bases, with 18 bases left between them. The CDR3 protein is CSVLKSQNTYGYTF. Here the CDR3 DNA reads TGCAGCGTCTTGAAAAGCCAGAACACCTATGGCTACACCTTC.

The genes are TRBV6-5 and TRBJ2-7; 7 bases fit TRBD2. CDR1 and CDR2 from the germline V gene are MNHEY and SVGAGI. Trimming took 2 bases from V and 6 from J; bases not matched to a gene: 10. This CDR3 is 15 amino acids long. The CDR3 DNA reads as TGTGCCAGCAGTTACCCCGGGACTGCGGGGGTCGAGCAGTACTTC. This gives the protein CASSYPGTAGVEQYF.

This chain connects TRBV7-9 to TRBJ1-3, with D perhaps matching TRBD1 (5 bases). Germline V gives CDR1 SEHNR, CDR2 FQNEAQ (reference sequence). The V and J ends lost 4 bases and 2 bases respectively, with 12 bases between them. This CDR3 has 15 residues. For the CDR3, the DNA is TGTGCCAGCAGCTCGACAGCCCGTACTGGAAACACCATATATTTT. Protein: CASSSTARTGNTIYF.

This clone was observed once. V usage is TRBV4-1 and J usage is TRBJ2-7; D may match TRBD1 or TRBD2 (7 bases each). This CDR3 has 17 residues. The germline gives CDR1 MGHRA, CDR2 YSYEKL. Trimming cost V 0 bases and J 0 bases, with 15 bases left between them. CDR3 nucleotides: TGCGCCAGCAGCCAAGACGGCTCAGGGGGGGGCTCCTACGAGCAGTACTTC. This encodes CASSQDGSGGGSYEQYF.

The V gene is TRBV6-6, the J gene TRBJ2-7, with 9 bases identical to TRBD2. Trimming took 4 bases from V and 3 from J; bases not matched to a gene: 4. The CDR3 has 14 residues. CDR1 MNHNY and CDR2 SVGAGI come from the germline V gene (reference sequence). This chain's CDR3 is CASSLAGEVYEQYF. CDR3 in DNA: TGTGCCAGCAGTTTAGCGGGAGAGGTCTACGAGCAGTACTTC.

The V call is TRBV5-5, the J call TRBJ2-2, with 7 bases identical to TRBD1. This CDR3 has 16 residues. J was trimmed by 0 bases and V by 2 bases; bases with no gene match: 4. Germline values: CDR1 SGHKS, CDR2 YYEKEE (reference sequence). CDR3 protein: CASSFGQGANTGELFF. In DNA form, the CDR3 reads TGTGCCAGCAGCTTTGGGCAGGGGGCGAACACCGGGGAGCTGTTTTTT.

The J gene is TRBJ1-1, the V gene TRBV6-5, with 7 bases identical to TRBD1. Trimming at V came to 10 bases and at J to 2 bases, leaving 10 bases not matched to a gene. CDR1 is MNHEY, CDR2 SVGAGI, per germline. There are 14 residues in the CDR3. The CDR3 sequence is CATGTRTGNTEAFF. The DNA of the CDR3 is TGTGCCACCGGGACAAGGACAGGCAACACTGAAGCTTTCTTT.

The chain uses TRBV10-3 and TRBJ1-3, with TRBD1 as a possible D gene (5 bases). Germline V gene sequence: CDR1 ENHRY, CDR2 SYGVKD. Trimming shortened V by 7 bases and J by 4 bases, and 11 bases separated the two germline ends. The CDR3 has 13 residues. This CDR3 is CAIKPGQGNTIYF. The CDR3 DNA is TGTGCCATCAAACCGGGGCAGGGAAACACCATATATTTT.

The sample holds a few counts of this clone. The CDR3 here is CASSPRGTDTQYF. The CDR3 DNA reads TGTGCCAGTAGTCCCCGGGGTACAGATACGCAGTATTTT. V and J are TRBV19 and TRBJ2-3; possibly TRBD2 for D (5 bases). Germline assignment: CDR1 LNHDA and CDR2 SQIVND (reference sequence). CDR3 size: 13 residues. Trimming pared 5 bases from V and 3 bases from J, leaving 9 bases between. Combining the CDR3 with reference TRBV19 and TRBJ2-3 gives the whole variable domain DGGITQSPKYLFRKEGQNVTLSCEQNLNHDAMYWYRQDPGQGLRLIYYSQIVNDFQKGDIAEGYSVSREKKESFPLTVTSAQKNPTAFYLCASSPRGTDTQYFGPGTRLTVL.

The chain is built from TRBV4-1 and TRBJ2-1; a weak D match, TRBD1 (6 bases). The CDR3 spans 18 residues. V dropped 6 bases and J dropped 3 bases, with 24 bases sitting between them. Looked up from germline, CDR1 is MGHRA and CDR2 is YSYEKL. CDR3 in DNA: TGCGCCAGCAGTCTAAGAGGAGACCAAAACAGGGTCTACAATGAGCAGTTCTTC. Amino acids: CASSLRGDQNRVYNEQFF.

The chain is built from TRBV19 and TRBJ1-5; D remains ambiguous. Germline values: CDR1 LNHDA, CDR2 SQIVND (reference sequence). V was pared by 4 bases and J by 7 bases, with 14 bases between. The CDR3 is 14 residues long. The CDR3 DNA is TGTGCCAGTAGTACTCCGACCCGGGTGCAGCCCCAGCATTTT. Translated: CASSTPTRVQPQHF. The full variable domain, its missing parts supplied by reference TRBV19 and TRBJ1-5, is DGGITQSPKYLFRKEGQNVTLSCEQNLNHDAMYWYRQDPGQGLRLIYYSQIVNDFQKGDIAEGYSVSREKKESFPLTVTSAQKNPTAFYLCASSTPTRVQPQHFGDGTRLSIL.

J is TRBJ2-1 and V is TRBV19; no definite D call. The V and J ends lost 7 bases and 0 bases respectively, with 10 bases between them. CDR3 size: 14 residues. CDR1 and CDR2 from the germline V gene are LNHDA and SQIVND (reference sequence). CDR3 in DNA: TGTGCCAGTATAGGCTCGAGCTCCTACAATGAGCAGTTCTTC. Protein sequence: CASIGSSSYNEQFF.

This sequence joins TRBV7-2 and TRBJ1-3, with a tentative D call TRBD1 (6 bases). The CDR3 is made up of 14 amino acids. Germline CDR1 and CDR2: SGHTA and FQGNSA. V lost 5 bases and J 4 bases, leaving 12 bases between the germline ends. CDR3 protein: CASSIAGVGNTIYF. The CDR3 DNA sequence: TGTGCCAGCAGCATTGCAGGGGTGGGAAACACCATATATTTT.

The chain joins TRBV6-5 to TRBJ2-6; D gene uncertain. Trimming took 2 bases from V and 0 from J, leaving 5 bases between them. CDR1 is MNHEY, CDR2 SVGAGI, per germline. CDR3 length equals 15 residues. This chain's CDR3 is CASSYDGSGANVLTF. CDR3 nucleotides: TGTGCCAGCAGTTACGATGGCTCTGGGGCCAACGTCCTGACTTTC.

V gene TRBV25-1 combines with J gene TRBJ1-4; TRBD1 matches at 7 bases. This CDR3 has 13 amino acids. Germline-derived CDR1 and CDR2 are MGHDK and SYGVNS. The V gene end was trimmed by 8 bases and the J gene end by 5 bases; junction bases not matched to a gene: 5. The CDR3 coding sequence is TGTGCCAGCGGGGACAGTCTCAATGAAAAACTGTTTTTT. Its translation is CASGDSLNEKLFF.

This chain connects TRBV6-6 to TRBJ1-1, with D possibly being TRBD1 (6 bases). V was trimmed by 10 bases and J by 2 bases, leaving 20 bases between them. The CDR3 sequence is 15 residues long. Germline lookup yields CDR1 MNHNY and CDR2 SVGAGI (reference sequence). This chain's CDR3 is CATQGLGAGNTEAFF. DNA for the CDR3: TGTGCCACCCAGGGATTGGGGGCAGGAAACACTGAAGCTTTCTTT.

This clone was counted a single time. This chain joins TRBV19 and TRBJ2-7; D might be TRBD2 (6 bases). The CDR3 has 15 residues. Trimming left V 7 bases short and J 2 bases short, with 18 bases between. Germline V gene data show CDR1 as LNHDA and CDR2 as SQIVND (reference sequence). The chain's CDR3 is CASTMATGETYEQYF. CDR3 sequence (DNA): TGTGCCAGTACAATGGCAACGGGGGAAACCTACGAGCAGTACTTC.

The gene calls are TRBV18 and TRBJ2-7; D not resolved. The CDR3 totals 12 residues. V was cut by 2 bases and J by 4 bases, with 6 bases left in between. Germline V CDR1 and CDR2: KGHSH, LQKENI. The DNA of the CDR3 is TGTGCCAGCTCACCAGGCCTGTACGAGCAGTACTTC. It yields the protein CASSPGLYEQYF.

The table lists this clone with a few counts. J is TRBJ2-3 and V is TRBV5-1; D may be TRBD2 (7 bases). V lost 4 bases, J lost 1 base, and 16 bases lay in between. This CDR3 has 16 residues. The germline V gene has CDR1 SGHRS and CDR2 YFSETQ. The CDR3 region is CASSNPEGGRTDTQYF. The CDR3 nucleotides read TGCGCCAGCAGCAACCCGGAGGGGGGGCGCACAGATACGCAGTATTTT.

The rearrangement joins TRBV9 to TRBJ2-3; 8 bases are shared with TRBD2. CDR1 is SGDLS, CDR2 YYNGEE, per germline. The CDR3 consists of 17 residues. Germline trimming cut 3 bases from V and 4 bases from J; bases unmatched to any gene: 13. The CDR3 bases are TGTGCCAGCAGCGAGAGGCAAAGCGGGAGCGGATCAGATACGCAGTATTTT. Amino acids: CASSERQSGSGSDTQYF.

The chain is built from TRBV6-1 and TRBJ2-3; TRBD1 might be the D (6 bases). The CDR3 spans 16 residues. Trimming cost V 1 base and J 2 bases, with 13 bases left between them. The germline CDR1 and CDR2 sequences are MNHNS and SASEGT. DNA for the CDR3: TGTGCCAGCAGTGAAGATTTTCAGGGGCCCACAGATACGCAGTATTTT. Translating gives CASSEDFQGPTDTQYF.

CDR3 in amino acids: CASSYRENSPLHF. The CDR3 DNA sequence: TGTGCCAGCAGTTACAGAGAGAATTCACCCCTCCACTTT. The chain uses TRBV6-6 and TRBJ1-6; no definite D call. V was trimmed by 2 bases and J by 7 bases, leaving 6 bases between them. CDR1 and CDR2 from the germline V gene are MNHNY and SVGAGI (reference sequence). This CDR3 region has 13 residues.

The V and J genes are TRBV9 and TRBJ2-1; 8 nucleotides match TRBD2. V trimming: 2 bases; J trimming: 8 bases; junction bases outside the gene matches: 6. The germline gives CDR1 SGDLS, CDR2 YYNGEE. CDR3 size: 14 residues. The CDR3 sequence: CASSVGLALDEQFF. CDR3 DNA sequence: TGTGCCAGCAGCGTCGGACTAGCTCTCGATGAGCAGTTCTTC.

This clone turned up a few times. The chain is built from TRBV27 and TRBJ1-1; D unresolved. This CDR3 comprises 12 residues. CDR1 and CDR2 (germline): MNHEY, SMNVEV (reference sequence). The ends were cut back, 5 bases at V and 1 base at J, with 5 bases in the middle. The CDR3 loop reads CASSRQNTEAFF. The CDR3 nucleotides are TGTGCCAGCAGTCGACAGAACACTGAAGCTTTCTTT.

The chain is built from TRBV29-1 and TRBJ1-1; D is ambiguous. V was cut by 0 bases and J by 0 bases, with 17 bases left in between. This CDR3 has 17 residues. CDR1 SQVTM and CDR2 ANQGSEA come from the germline V gene. CDR3 amino acids: CSVEDIRVGAMNTEAFF. CDR3 in DNA: TGCAGCGTTGAAGATATAAGGGTCGGAGCCATGAACACTGAAGCTTTCTTT.

This clone showed up just once. The CDR3, as DNA: TGTGCCAGCAGCTTGACGGGGGAGAAAAACATTCAGTACTTC. This encodes CASSLTGEKNIQYF. This chain connects TRBV5-4 to TRBJ2-4; D may be TRBD2 (6 bases). In germline, CDR1 is SGHNT, CDR2 YYREEE (reference sequence). Trimming cost V 1 base and J 4 bases, with 9 bases left between them. This CDR3 region has 14 residues.

The chain links TRBV30 to TRBJ1-3, with D possibly matching TRBD1 (6 bases). Trimming removed 5 bases at V and 1 base at J, with 15 bases between. This CDR3 region has 15 residues. Germline CDR1 is GTSNPN and CDR2 is SVGIG (reference sequence). The CDR3: CAWGWGRGSGNTIYF. As DNA, the CDR3 is TGTGCCTGGGGTTGGGGCAGGGGTTCTGGAAACACCATATATTTT.

The chain joins TRBV19 to TRBJ1-5; D is uncertain. The CDR3 runs 13 residues. Germline V lookup: CDR1 LNHDA, CDR2 SQIVND (reference sequence). Trimming left V 5 bases short and J 6 bases short, with 11 bases between. CDR3 DNA: TGTGCCAGTAGTGTAGGGAAAAGTCAGCCCCAGCATTTT. Residues: CASSVGKSQPQHF.

This chain uses TRBV4-1 with TRBJ2-3; D is ambiguous. CDR3 size: 16 residues. Per germline, CDR1 MGHRA and CDR2 YSYEKL. The germline V and J ends were trimmed by 1 base and 1 base, with 12 bases remaining between them. CDR3 sequence: CASSQGVGLGTDTQYF. The CDR3 DNA is TGCGCCAGCAGCCAAGGCGTTGGTCTTGGCACAGATACGCAGTATTTT.

This chain joins TRBV29-1 and TRBJ1-4, with D unclear. The CDR3 runs to 13 residues. V gave up 7 bases and J gave up 8 bases, with 17 bases separating them. From germline, CDR1 is SQVTM and CDR2 ANQGSEA. The CDR3 DNA is TGCAGCGGTTGGGTGGAGATTGCAGAAAAACTGTTTTTT. Amino acid sequence: CSGWVEIAEKLFF.